The rows below give T cell receptor beta chains drawn from one sample of a study of blood T cells in healthy people across ages. One entry per CDR3 protein, called by TCRdb with MiXCR from the 5' RACE reads. The table shows roughly 550,000 distinct CDR3 sequences, with approximately 25% occurring only once. These data were also reused for a study on T cells of mothers and their children.

The sequencing input was blood. The source is a boy aged 5 to 17 in good health. Both conserved end residues are part of each CDR3. A D gene is named only where the DNA matches it firmly. The size entry is marked missing in some rows and otherwise reads once, few, many or a size class.

-	TRBJ1-5	TRBV28	TRBD1	TGTGCCAGCAGTTTCACAGGGGGCAATCAGCCCCAGCATTTT	CASSFTGGNQPQHF
once	TRBJ2-5	TRBV11-2	-	TGTGCCAGCAGCTCTAACCCCACAGGTGGGGAGACCCAGTACTTC	CASSSNPTGGETQYF
few	TRBJ2-5	TRBV7-2	-	TGTGCCAGCAGCTCTCTCCCACGGAGGGTACAAGAGACCCAGTACTTC	CASSSLPRRVQETQYF
-	TRBJ2-2	TRBV6-2/TRBV6-3	TRBD1	TGTGCCAGCAGCCATATGACAGGGAATACGGCCGGGGAGCTGTTTTTT	CASSHMTGNTAGELFF
-	TRBJ2-2	TRBV28	-	TGTGCCAGCTTTCCAGGCCCGAACACCGGGGAGCTGTTTTTT	CASFPGPNTGELFF
-	TRBJ2-1	TRBV18	-	TGTGCCAGCTCCCCATGGGGACCATACAATGAGCAGTTCTTC	CASSPWGPYNEQFF
many	TRBJ2-1	TRBV7-9	TRBD1	TGTGCCAGCAGCTTAGGGACAGGGAGCAATGAGCAGTTCTTC	CASSLGTGSNEQFF
few	TRBJ2-1	TRBV29-1	TRBD1	TGCAGCGTTGAAGCCCAGACAGGGAGCTCCTACAATGAGCAGTTCTTC	CSVEAQTGSSYNEQFF
-	TRBJ2-3	TRBV5-1	-	TGCGCCAGCAGCTTGGAGGTAGGCACAGATACGCAGTATTTT	CASSLEVGTDTQYF
few	TRBJ2-1	TRBV4-3	TRBD2	TGCGCCAGCAGCCAACTAGCGGGGTATGAGCAGTTCTTC	CASSQLAGYEQFF
few	TRBJ1-1	TRBV20-1	-	TGCAGTGTTATCGACTGGAACACTGAAGCTTTCTTT	CSVIDWNTEAFF
-	TRBJ1-1	TRBV4-1	-	TGCGCCAGCAGCCCTGGACTGATAGCTTTCTTT	CASSPGLIAFF
-	TRBJ2-3	TRBV20-1	-	TGCAGTGCTAGAGGGGCGAACACAGATACGCAGTATTTT	CSARGANTDTQYF
many	TRBJ2-5	TRBV28	TRBD2	TGTGCCAGCAGTCGTTTAGCGGGGAGACGGGGAGAGACCCAGTACTTC	CASSRLAGRRGETQYF
-	TRBJ2-5	TRBV12-5	-	TGTGCTAGTGGTTTGGGCGACAGAGAGACCCAGTACTTC	CASGLGDRETQYF
few	TRBJ2-1	TRBV29-1	-	TGCAGCGTTGACTACTCCTACAATGAGCAGTTCTTC	CSVDYSYNEQFF
few	TRBJ2-1	TRBV6-5	-	TGTGCCAGCAGACCGGGACGGCGAATCAACAATGAGCAGTTCTTC	CASRPGRRINNEQFF
-	TRBJ2-4	TRBV20-1	-	TGCAGTGCGCGCGGTGATAGCGCCCCCGGGGGAGTCAAAAACATTCAGTACTTC	CSARGDSAPGGVKNIQYF
-	TRBJ1-4	TRBV5-1	TRBD1	TGCGCCAGCAGCAGAGGGGACAGGTCTAATGAAAAACTGTTTTTT	CASSRGDRSNEKLFF
-	TRBJ2-1	TRBV28	TRBD2	TGTGCCAGCAAGGGGGGTAGCGGGGGGACCTACAATGAGCAGTTCTTC	CASKGGSGGTYNEQFF
many	TRBJ2-5	TRBV7-3	-	TGTGCCAGCAGCCGAGCGAACCAAGAGACCCAGTACTTC	CASSRANQETQYF
-	TRBJ1-2	TRBV30	TRBD1	TGTGCCTGGACCGTAGGGACAGGGAACTATGGCTACACCTTC	CAWTVGTGNYGYTF
-	TRBJ1-4	TRBV20-1	TRBD1	TGCAGTGCTAGAAGGGACAGAGATAATGAAAAACTGTTTTTT	CSARRDRDNEKLFF
-	TRBJ1-2	TRBV27	TRBD1	TGTGCCAGCAGTCCCAGGACAGGGGATTCCTATGGCTACACCTTC	CASSPRTGDSYGYTF
-	TRBJ2-5	TRBV6-6	-	TGTGCCAGCAACCCCATTACTACCCAAGAGACCCAGTACTTC	CASNPITTQETQYF
-	TRBJ2-2	TRBV2	TRBD1	TGTGCCAGCAGTACGACAGGGGGCACCGGGGAGCTGTTTTTT	CASSTTGGTGELFF
-	TRBJ1-5	TRBV6-6	-	TGTGCCAGCAGTTACGGACTTCCGAGCAATCAGCCCCAGCATTTT	CASSYGLPSNQPQHF
few	TRBJ1-5	TRBV28	-	TGTGCCAGCAGTTTAAACTATATCCAGATTATCGGGCAGCCCCAGCATTTT	CASSLNYIQIIGQPQHF
few	TRBJ2-1	TRBV20-1	TRBD1	TGCAGTGCCGCACCCCCGACAGGGTACTACAATGAGCAGTTCTTC	CSAAPPTGYYNEQFF
few	TRBJ2-2	TRBV20-1	TRBD2	TGCAGTGCTAGAGGACTAGCGCCGAACACCGGGGAGCTGTTTTTT	CSARGLAPNTGELFF
few	TRBJ1-6	TRBV9	-	TGTGCCAGCAGCGTAGGACCTAAGGTGGATTCACCCCTCCACTTT	CASSVGPKVDSPLHF
-	TRBJ1-5	TRBV3-1	TRBD1	TGTGCCAGCAGCCAGGCCGGGACAGGGTCTCAGCCCCAGCATTTT	CASSQAGTGSQPQHF
few	TRBJ2-1	TRBV5-1	-	TGCGCCAGCAGCTTGGCCGGGGCAGGACTGTACAATGAGCAGTTCTTC	CASSLAGAGLYNEQFF
-	TRBJ2-7	TRBV7-2	-	TGTGCCAGCGCACCACAGGAGGGGGCCTCCTACGAGCAGTACTTC	CASAPQEGASYEQYF
few	TRBJ1-1	TRBV4-3	-	TGCGCCAGCAGCCAAGATGGTTCGTGGGGTCCTGAAGCTTTCTTT	CASSQDGSWGPEAFF
-	TRBJ1-5	TRBV10-2	-	TGCGCCAGCAGTCGGGGGGACCTGGATCAGCCCCAGCATTTT	CASSRGDLDQPQHF
-	TRBJ1-4	TRBV19	-	TGTGCCAGTAGTTGGGCGCGGATTACTAATGAAAAACTGTTTTTT	CASSWARITNEKLFF
few	TRBJ1-1	TRBV7-9	-	TGTGCCAGCAGCTTGGGAGAATCTCAAGCTTTCTTT	CASSLGESQAFF
few	TRBJ2-3	TRBV5-1	TRBD2	TGCGCCAGCAGCTTGGCCGGGGGGGCCAGTTCTTCAGATACGCAGTATTTT	CASSLAGGASSSDTQYF
-	TRBJ2-7	TRBV5-1	TRBD1	TGCGCCAGCAGCTTGGGGGACAGGGGAACAAGCTCCTACGAGCAGTACTTC	CASSLGDRGTSSYEQYF
once	TRBJ1-2	TRBV30	-	TGTGCCTGGGGTCCGTCGGGACAAGGCTATGGCTACACCTTC	CAWGPSGQGYGYTF
-	TRBJ2-3	TRBV28	-	TGTGCCAGCAGGGAAGGGGTAGATACGCAGTATTTT	CASREGVDTQYF
once	TRBJ2-3	TRBV3-1	-	TGTGCCAGCAGCTACCTCACAGATACGCAGTATTTT	CASSYLTDTQYF
-	TRBJ2-5	TRBV20-1	TRBD2	TGCAGTGCTAGAGATACCGGGACTAGCGGGGTGCCGGGAGAGACCCAGTACTTC	CSARDTGTSGVPGETQYF
-	TRBJ2-7	TRBV27	TRBD1	TGTGCCAGCAGTTTGAGGACAGGGGCCTACGAGCAGTACTTC	CASSLRTGAYEQYF
few	TRBJ2-4	TRBV14	TRBD1	TGTGCCAGCAGCGCACAGGGGGTCAAAAACATTCAGTACTTC	CASSAQGVKNIQYF
-	TRBJ2-5	TRBV20-1	TRBD2	TGCAGTGCTAGAGTCCCGGGAGGACCCCAAGAGACCCAGTACTTC	CSARVPGGPQETQYF
-	TRBJ1-2	TRBV3-1	TRBD1	TGTGCCAGCAGCCAAGTGGTGCCCGGGACAGGGAACCCCTGGGACTATGGCTACACCTTC	CASSQVVPGTGNPWDYGYTF
-	TRBJ2-7	TRBV29-1	-	TGCAGCGTTGAAAAACAGGGTGGCTACGAGCAGTACTTC	CSVEKQGGYEQYF
-	TRBJ2-7	TRBV29-1	-	TGCAGCGTCGAATCGGGACACAGGACGCCTGGCGAGCAGTACTTC	CSVESGHRTPGEQYF
-	TRBJ2-7	TRBV24-1	-	TGTGCCACCACCGGGGCGGTGAGCGAGCAGTACTTC	CATTGAVSEQYF
-	TRBJ2-2	TRBV12-3/TRBV12-4	-	TGTGCCAGCAGTTTAGGGGCAGCGAGGTCCGGGGAGCTGTTTTTT	CASSLGAARSGELFF
few	TRBJ1-2	TRBV27	-	TGTGCCAGCAGCCCCGCGGGAGCTAACTATGGCTACACCTTC	CASSPAGANYGYTF
-	TRBJ2-6	TRBV28	-	TGTGCCAGCAGCGGGGGTGACAGGGTTGTGAACTCTGGGGCCAACGTCCTGACTTTC	CASSGGDRVVNSGANVLTF
few	TRBJ2-3	TRBV29-1	TRBD2	TGCAGCGTTGAAAACGGGAGGGCACCAGATACGCAGTATTTT	CSVENGRAPDTQYF
many	TRBJ2-1	TRBV4-3	TRBD2	TGCGCCAGCAGCCAAGCGGCTAGCGGGGGGGCTTACAATGAGCAGTTCTTC	CASSQAASGGAYNEQFF
-	TRBJ2-1	TRBV27	TRBD2	TGTGCCAGCAGTTCCGGAACTAGCGGAAGAGGCAGTGAGCAGTTCTTC	CASSSGTSGRGSEQFF
-	TRBJ2-3	TRBV11-3	-	TGTGCCAGCAGCTTATCCACCGGGACAAGCAAATATTTT	CASSLSTGTSKYF